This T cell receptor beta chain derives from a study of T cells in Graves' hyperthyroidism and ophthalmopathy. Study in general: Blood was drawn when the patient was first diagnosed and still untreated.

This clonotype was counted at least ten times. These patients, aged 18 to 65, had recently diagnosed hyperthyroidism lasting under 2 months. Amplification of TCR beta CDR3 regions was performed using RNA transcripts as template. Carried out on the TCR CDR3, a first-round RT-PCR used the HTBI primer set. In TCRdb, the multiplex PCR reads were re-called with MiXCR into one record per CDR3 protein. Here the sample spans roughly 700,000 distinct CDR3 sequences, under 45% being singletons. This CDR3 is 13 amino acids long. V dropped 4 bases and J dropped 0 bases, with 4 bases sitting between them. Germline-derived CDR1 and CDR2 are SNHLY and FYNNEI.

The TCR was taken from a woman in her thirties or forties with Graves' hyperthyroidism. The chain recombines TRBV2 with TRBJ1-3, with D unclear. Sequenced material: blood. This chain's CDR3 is CASSVNSGNTIYF. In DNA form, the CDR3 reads TGTGCCAGCAGTGTAAACTCTGGAAACACCATATATTTT.